The 22 T cell receptor beta chains below all came from one sample that was sequenced in a study of identical twins. One entry per CDR3 protein, called by TCRdb with MiXCR from the 5' RACE reads. This sample has about 250,000 distinct CDR3 sequences, with roughly 8.7% found just once. This same sample was also part of a study on yellow fever vaccine responses in identical twins.

Sequences were obtained from CD8+ T cells sorted from blood. These TCRs come from a woman younger than 35 in good health.

There are many counts of this clonotype. The chain joins TRBV29-1 to TRBJ2-7, with a possible D match to TRBD1 (7 bases). Germline values: CDR1 SQVTM, CDR2 ANQGSEA. The length of the CDR3 is 13 residues. The V end was cut by 5 bases, the J end by 2 bases, with 13 bases between. CDR3 DNA: TGCAGCGTTTTGCGGGACAGTACCTACGAGCAGTACTTC. Its translation is CSVLRDSTYEQYF.

The chain has TRBV6-1 and TRBJ2-7, with D possibly being TRBD1 (5 bases). Trimming stripped 6 bases from V and 3 bases from J, with 9 bases between. Germline values: CDR1 MNHNS, CDR2 SASEGT. The CDR3 spans 12 residues. CDR3: CASRARGYEQYF. The CDR3 nucleotides are TGTGCCAGCAGGGCTAGGGGCTACGAGCAGTACTTC.

This clonotype was counted only a few times. The CDR3: CASSLPPSGNSEQFF. The CDR3, as DNA: TGTGCCAGCAGTTTACCGCCCTCAGGGAACAGTGAGCAGTTCTTC. The chain links TRBV27 to TRBJ2-1; tentatively, D is TRBD1 (5 bases). The CDR3 runs 15 residues. Germline-derived CDR1 and CDR2 are MNHEY and SMNVEV (reference sequence). Deletions cut 2 bases from V and 9 bases from J, with 17 bases between.

This clonotype has more than one count but fewer than ten. The chain joins TRBV4-3 to TRBJ1-1; D might be TRBD1 (6 bases). The CDR3 runs to 19 residues. Germline V lookup: CDR1 LGHNA, CDR2 YSLEER. Trimming stripped 1 base from V and 8 bases from J, with 29 bases between. The CDR3, as DNA: TGCGCCAGCAGCCAAGTCGCGGAGGGGGAATGGGAGTCGGGGAGCGAAGCTTTCTTT. This gives the protein CASSQVAEGEWESGSEAFF.

The chain is built from TRBV6-1 and TRBJ2-1; TRBD1 matches 7 bases. Germline CDR1 is MNHNS and CDR2 is SASEGT. This CDR3 spans 15 amino acids. J lost 4 bases, V lost 8 bases, and 11 bases had no gene match. The CDR3 protein is CASEKGTASYNEQFF. DNA of the CDR3: TGTGCCAGCGAAAAAGGGACAGCCTCTTACAATGAGCAGTTCTTC.

This clonotype was detected many times. This chain joins TRBV3-1 and TRBJ2-5; 12 bases are shared with TRBD2. The CDR3 runs 18 residues. CDR1 is LGHDT, CDR2 YNNKEL, per germline (reference sequence). V was pared by 2 bases and J by 1 base, with 8 bases of the junction left unmatched. The CDR3: CASSQSLAGGDSQETQYF. The CDR3 nucleotides are TGTGCCAGCAGCCAATCCCTAGCGGGAGGGGATAGCCAAGAGACCCAGTACTTC.

There are many counts of this clonotype. The J gene is TRBJ1-2, the V gene TRBV29-1; D call uncertain. The CDR3 extends over 12 amino acids. The V gene's germline CDR1 is SQVTM and CDR2 ANQGSEA. The ends were cut back, 1 base at V and 8 bases at J, with 11 bases in the middle. The CDR3 spells CSVEVRLGGYTF. The DNA of the CDR3 is TGCAGCGTTGAAGTGAGGCTGGGAGGCTACACCTTC.

V is TRBV15 and J is TRBJ2-3; TRBD2 matches 8 bases. The CDR3 is 14 residues long. Germline values: CDR1 LNHNV, CDR2 YYDKDF (reference sequence). The V gene end was trimmed by 4 bases and the J gene end by 4 bases; junction bases not matched to a gene: 4. The CDR3 spells CATSTLRGADTQYF. CDR3 nucleotide sequence: TGTGCCACCAGCACCCTGCGGGGGGCAGATACGCAGTATTTT.

V is TRBV5-5 and J is TRBJ2-2; D not resolved. V was clipped by 0 bases and J by 3 bases, with 6 bases between them. This CDR3 contains 14 residues. Germline V CDR1 and CDR2: SGHKS, YYEKEE (reference sequence). CDR3 in DNA: TGTGCCAGCAGCTTGGGGGCTTACACCGGGGAGCTGTTTTTT. Protein: CASSLGAYTGELFF. The full variable domain, with the rest looked up from reference TRBV5-5 and TRBJ2-2, is DAGVTQSPTHLIKTRGQQVTLRCSPISGHKSVSWYQQVLGQGPQFIFQYYEKEERGRGNFPDRFSARQFPNYSSELNVNALLLGDSALYLCASSLGAYTGELFFGEGSRLTVL.

This clonotype was seen at least ten times. This sequence joins TRBV20-1 and TRBJ2-2; D not certain. Deletions cut 0 bases from V and 0 bases from J, with 2 bases between. This CDR3 contains 13 residues. Germline V gene lookup returns CDR1 DFQATT and CDR2 SNEGSKA (reference sequence). CDR3: CSARDPNTGELFF. CDR3 nucleotide sequence: TGCAGTGCTAGAGATCCGAACACCGGGGAGCTGTTTTTT.

This clonotype came up many times. The chain recombines TRBV29-1 with TRBJ2-2; no firm D call. From germline, CDR1 is SQVTM and CDR2 ANQGSEA. The V and J ends lost 6 bases and 6 bases respectively, with 8 bases between them. The CDR3 runs to 11 residues. In DNA, the CDR3 is TGCAGCGTCCTAGTCGCCGGGGAGCTGTTTTTT. It specifies CSVLVAGELFF.

This clonotype came up many times. The rearrangement links TRBV7-8 to TRBJ2-3; possible D gene TRBD2, 6 bases. Germline CDR1 is SGHVS and CDR2 is FQNEAQ. This CDR3 is 16 amino acids long. Between the trimmed V and J ends, which lost 0 bases and 2 bases, there was a span of 12 bases. CDR3 region: CASSLADYFLTDTQYF. CDR3 nucleotides: TGTGCCAGCAGCTTAGCGGACTACTTTCTCACAGATACGCAGTATTTT.

This clonotype was seen a handful of times. The V gene is TRBV29-1, the J gene TRBJ2-6, with TRBD2 identical over 7 bases. The germline CDR1 and CDR2 sequences are SQVTM and ANQGSEA. The length of the CDR3 is 17 residues. J gave up 0 bases and V 6 bases, and 11 bases lay outside the gene matches. The CDR3 protein is CSVQRGGAHSGANVLTF. CDR3 in DNA: TGCAGCGTCCAAAGGGGAGGGGCACACTCTGGGGCCAACGTCCTGACTTTC.

This clonotype was recorded at least ten times. The V and J genes are TRBV20-1 and TRBJ2-7; D may be TRBD1 (6 bases). This CDR3 has 14 residues. Trimming cost V 2 bases and J 5 bases, with 16 bases left between them. Per germline, CDR1 DFQATT and CDR2 SNEGSKA (reference sequence). The CDR3 DNA sequence: TGCAGTGCTAGACTACAACAGGGCCTTCACGAGCAGTACTTC. Amino acid sequence: CSARLQQGLHEQYF.

The gene calls are TRBV4-1 and TRBJ2-5, with 9 nucleotides matching TRBD1. Germline assignment: CDR1 MGHRA and CDR2 YSYEKL. The CDR3 runs to 16 residues. V gave up 1 base and J gave up 5 bases; unmatched junction bases: 8. As DNA, the CDR3 is TGCGCCAGCAGCCAAGCGGCGGACAGGGGAAGGGAGACCCAGTACTTC. Protein product: CASSQAADRGRETQYF.

This clonotype was counted only a few times. V gene TRBV6-2 or TRBV6-3 combines with J gene TRBJ2-1; D remains unclear. Germline V gene sequence: CDR1 MNHEY, CDR2 SVGEGT. Between the trimmed V and J ends, which lost 0 bases and 10 bases, there was a span of 25 bases. The CDR3 sequence is 18 residues long. In nucleotides, the CDR3 is TGTGCCAGCAGTTACTCGATGAGGCCGACCGAAAAACGCCGGGAGCAGTTCTTC. Translated: CASSYSMRPTEKRREQFF.

This clonotype was seen ten or more times. The chain is built from TRBV29-1 and TRBJ1-3; D not certain. V lost 6 bases and J 6 bases, leaving 9 bases between the germline ends. Germline lookup yields CDR1 SQVTM and CDR2 ANQGSEA. The CDR3 length is 11 residues. The CDR3 coding sequence is TGCAGCGTCCGCGGCCTAAACACCATATATTTT. This gives the protein CSVRGLNTIYF.

The J gene is TRBJ2-7, the V gene TRBV27; 11 nucleotides align to TRBD2. This CDR3 spans 16 amino acids. CDR1 and CDR2 (germline): MNHEY, SMNVEV (reference sequence). The trim removed 3 bases at V and 3 bases at J, leaving 7 bases unmatched. The CDR3 protein is CASSFLAGGWDYEQYF. DNA of the CDR3: TGTGCCAGCAGTTTCCTAGCGGGGGGATGGGACTACGAGCAGTACTTC.

The V and J genes are TRBV7-9 and TRBJ2-7; D unresolved. Germline CDR1 SEHNR, CDR2 FQNEAQ (reference sequence). V shed 1 base and J shed 2 bases, with 9 bases lying between them. The CDR3 length is 14 residues. The CDR3 spells CASSLGNITYEQYF. The CDR3 DNA reads TGTGCCAGCAGCTTAGGGAACATCACCTACGAGCAGTACTTC.

This clonotype was seen more than once but under ten times. The V call is TRBV7-6, the J call TRBJ1-1; D possibly corresponds to TRBD1 (5 bases). This CDR3 has 14 residues. Trimming took off 4 bases at V and 14 bases at J, with 23 bases between the two ends. CDR1 is SGHVS and CDR2 is FNYEAQ in the germline V gene. The CDR3 DNA reads TGTGCCAGCAGCTCTACCCTGGACGGACCAGGGCGCTTCTTT. Its translation: CASSSTLDGPGRFF.

This clonotype was counted ten times or more. This rearrangement joins TRBV4-3 to TRBJ2-2, with D possibly being TRBD2 (6 bases). CDR1 is LGHNA and CDR2 is YSLEER in the germline V gene. This CDR3 is built from 15 residues. V was shortened by 3 bases and J by 6 bases, with 14 bases between the two germline ends. CDR3 in DNA: TGCGCCAGCAGCCATCTAACTAGCTCCCCCGGGGAGCTGTTTTTT. As protein: CASSHLTSSPGELFF.

This clonotype was seen a few times. The gene calls are TRBV4-1 and TRBJ2-7; D is uncertain. Trimming took off 8 bases at V and 2 bases at J, with 7 bases between the two ends. CDR3 length: 11 residues. The V gene's germline CDR1 is MGHRA and CDR2 YSYEKL. The CDR3 DNA is TGCGCCAGCGGGCCAGCCTACGAGCAGTACTTC. Protein: CASGPAYEQYF.